The T cell receptor (beta chain) under discussion was sequenced for a study of T cells in Graves' hyperthyroidism and ophthalmopathy. Overall study results and limits: Most thyroid clonotypes with frequency above 0.001 were detected in blood. Progression to ophthalmopathy was predicted a median of approximately seven months early. By a 13 V-J model, ophthalmopathy was set apart from stable hyperthyroidism.

Germline lookup yields CDR1 SGHTA and CDR2 FQGNSA. The CDR3 has 15 residues. The V gene lost 8 bases and the J gene lost 1 base, with 15 bases spanning the gap. As concerns this clonotype: What it binds is unknown.

The cohort's ophthalmopathy patients, a group with duration under 3 months, had a Clinical Activity Score of at least 3 and a NOSPECS grade of at least 4. RNA transcripts were the template for amplifying TCR beta CDR3 regions. In the first-round RT-PCR of the TCR CDR3, the HTBI primer set was used. TCRdb independently ran MiXCR on the multiplex PCR reads; one entry per CDR3 protein. The table has some 490,000 distinct CDR3 sequences, 22% seen once. The rearrangement links TRBV7-2 to TRBJ2-4, with D maybe TRBD2 (6 bases). Input material: blood. This clonotype was sampled from a woman aged 70-85 years with Graves' ophthalmopathy. The CDR3 loop is CASSSAGGAKNIQYF. The CDR3 DNA follows: TGTGCCAGCTCCTCCGCCGGGGGTGCCAAAAACATTCAGTACTTC. Combining the CDR3 with reference TRBV7-2 and TRBJ2-4 gives the whole variable domain GAGVSQSPSNKVTEKGKDVELRCDPISGHTALYWYRQSLGQGLEFLIYFQGNSAPDKSGLPSDRFSAERTGGSVSTLTIQRTQQEDSAVYLCASSSAGGAKNIQYFGAGTRLSVL.